The rows below give T cell receptor beta chains drawn from one sample of a study of T cells in Graves' hyperthyroidism and ophthalmopathy. From the multiplex PCR reads, TCRdb called clonotypes with MiXCR, one entry per CDR3 protein. The sample contains more than 300,000 distinct CDR3 sequences, about 15% of which appear only once. Sample: blood. These receptors were collected from a woman aged 55-70 years with Graves' hyperthyroidism. Both conserved end residues are part of each CDR3. Fields, in order: CDR3 DNA, CDR3 protein, V gene, clone size, D gene, J gene. D genes are given only for firm matches. For some rows the clone size is stated as once, few or many, or as a class when expanded; others skip it.

CDR3nt: TGTGCCAGCACCTTCGGGGTATGGGAGACCCAGTACTTC
CDR3aa: CASTFGVWETQYF
v_gene: TRBV11-2
abundance: NA
d_gene: NA
j_gene: TRBJ2-5

CDR3nt: TGTGCCAGCAGCCCGGGGGACGGATACGAGCAGTACTTC
CDR3aa: CASSPGDGYEQYF
v_gene: TRBV11-3
abundance: many
d_gene: NA
j_gene: TRBJ2-7

CDR3nt: TGTGCCAGCAGTTACTCGACACAGGGGGCAGGTGGCTACACCTTC
CDR3aa: CASSYSTQGAGGYTF
v_gene: TRBV6-6
abundance: many
d_gene: TRBD1
j_gene: TRBJ1-2

CDR3nt: TGCGCCAGCAGCTTGGCCGCAGGGGGCAGGGATACGCAGTATTTT
CDR3aa: CASSLAAGGRDTQYF
v_gene: TRBV5-1
abundance: NA
d_gene: TRBD1
j_gene: TRBJ2-3

CDR3nt: TGCAGTGCTCCGGGACAGGGAGGGGCTGAAGCTTTCTTT
CDR3aa: CSAPGQGGAEAFF
v_gene: TRBV20-1
abundance: few
d_gene: TRBD1
j_gene: TRBJ1-1

CDR3nt: TGTGCCAGCAGCTCGGACAGAGATTTTGAAGGCTACACCTTC
CDR3aa: CASSSDRDFEGYTF
v_gene: TRBV3-1
abundance: many
d_gene: NA
j_gene: TRBJ1-2

CDR3nt: TGTGCCAGCAGTAGCCTTGCGAGCGGGGAAGAGACCCAGTACTTC
CDR3aa: CASSSLASGEETQYF
v_gene: TRBV6-1
abundance: many
d_gene: TRBD2
j_gene: TRBJ2-5

CDR3nt: TGCAGTGCCGGGGAGGGGCGAGGCTATGGCTACACCTTC
CDR3aa: CSAGEGRGYGYTF
v_gene: TRBV20-1
abundance: many
d_gene: NA
j_gene: TRBJ1-2

CDR3nt: TGTGCCAGCAGCCCGGGGGGGGCGAGGACAGATACGCAGTATTTT
CDR3aa: CASSPGGARTDTQYF
v_gene: TRBV12-3/TRBV12-4
abundance: NA
d_gene: TRBD2
j_gene: TRBJ2-3

CDR3nt: TGCAGTGCCAATAGCGGGAGGAACACCGGGGAGCTGTTTTTT
CDR3aa: CSANSGRNTGELFF
v_gene: TRBV20-1
abundance: NA
d_gene: TRBD2
j_gene: TRBJ2-2

CDR3nt: TGTGCCAGCAGCCGCCGGACAGGGCTATCCTACGAGCAGTACTTC
CDR3aa: CASSRRTGLSYEQYF
v_gene: TRBV5-4
abundance: many
d_gene: TRBD1
j_gene: TRBJ2-7

CDR3nt: TGCAGTGCTCGGTTTGCGGGAGGGCCGAATCCCTACAATGAGCAGTTCTTC
CDR3aa: CSARFAGGPNPYNEQFF
v_gene: TRBV20-1
abundance: many
d_gene: TRBD2
j_gene: TRBJ2-1

CDR3nt: TGTGCCAGCAGTTTCGGCGGGATAGAGACCCAGTACTTC
CDR3aa: CASSFGGIETQYF
v_gene: TRBV12-3/TRBV12-4
abundance: NA
d_gene: NA
j_gene: TRBJ2-5

CDR3nt: TGTGCCAGCAGTCTGGGGTTCCGGACACGTAATCAGCCCCAGCATTTT
CDR3aa: CASSLGFRTRNQPQHF
v_gene: TRBV6-2/TRBV6-3
abundance: many
d_gene: NA
j_gene: TRBJ1-5

CDR3nt: TGCGCCAGCAGTGCGCTAGCGGGACAAGAGACCCAGTACTTC
CDR3aa: CASSALAGQETQYF
v_gene: TRBV10-1
abundance: many
d_gene: TRBD2
j_gene: TRBJ2-5

CDR3nt: TGCGCCAGCAGCCTAGAGGCAAAAGGACCCTCCTACGAGCAGTACTTC
CDR3aa: CASSLEAKGPSYEQYF
v_gene: TRBV4-1
abundance: NA
d_gene: NA
j_gene: TRBJ2-7

CDR3nt: TGTGCCATCAGAGGTAGCGGGAACAACCCTTACAATGAGCAGTTCTTC
CDR3aa: CAIRGSGNNPYNEQFF
v_gene: TRBV10-3
abundance: many
d_gene: TRBD2
j_gene: TRBJ2-1

CDR3nt: TGTGCCAGCAGTGCCCTCACATGGGAAAAACTGTTTTTT
CDR3aa: CASSALTWEKLFF
v_gene: TRBV28
abundance: many
d_gene: NA
j_gene: TRBJ1-4

CDR3nt: TGTGCCAGCAGCTTGGGGGGTATCAATCAGCCCCAGCATTTT
CDR3aa: CASSLGGINQPQHF
v_gene: TRBV5-5
abundance: many
d_gene: NA
j_gene: TRBJ1-5

CDR3nt: TGTGCCAGCAGTTTAGGTAGCGGGAGGGGAGGGGAGACCCAGTACTTC
CDR3aa: CASSLGSGRGGETQYF
v_gene: TRBV12-3/TRBV12-4
abundance: many
d_gene: TRBD2
j_gene: TRBJ2-5

CDR3nt: TGCAGCGTTGAAGATACCCGGGGTGGGGCCAACGTCCTGACTTTC
CDR3aa: CSVEDTRGGANVLTF
v_gene: TRBV29-1
abundance: NA
d_gene: NA
j_gene: TRBJ2-6

CDR3nt: TGTGCCAGCAGTCCAGGACAGGGTTCTTCCTCTGGGGCCAACGTCCTGACTTTC
CDR3aa: CASSPGQGSSSGANVLTF
v_gene: TRBV12-3/TRBV12-4
abundance: NA
d_gene: TRBD1
j_gene: TRBJ2-6

CDR3nt: TGTGCCAGCAGCCAATCATCAGATGTGGACAATGGCTACACCTTC
CDR3aa: CASSQSSDVDNGYTF
v_gene: TRBV16
abundance: NA
d_gene: NA
j_gene: TRBJ1-2

CDR3nt: TGTGCCAGCGAACCGGGACAGGGCCCCGGGGAGCTGTTTTTT
CDR3aa: CASEPGQGPGELFF
v_gene: TRBV28
abundance: NA
d_gene: TRBD1
j_gene: TRBJ2-2

CDR3nt: TGTGCCTGGAGTGTGGGGTACACCGGGGAGCTGTTTTTT
CDR3aa: CAWSVGYTGELFF
v_gene: TRBV30
abundance: many
d_gene: NA
j_gene: TRBJ2-2

CDR3nt: TGCGCCAGCAGCCAAGTAGGTCCGGGCGGGAGGTACGAGCAGCACTTC
CDR3aa: CASSQVGPGGRYEQHF
v_gene: TRBV13
abundance: NA
d_gene: TRBD2
j_gene: TRBJ2-7

CDR3nt: TGTGCCAGCAACCCGACCCCTGCCCCCAAGCCCTATGGCTACACCTTC
CDR3aa: CASNPTPAPKPYGYTF
v_gene: TRBV12-3/TRBV12-4
abundance: many
d_gene: NA
j_gene: TRBJ1-2

CDR3nt: TGTGCCAGCAGTTACGTGGGCAACCTGAACACTGAAGCTTTCTTT
CDR3aa: CASSYVGNLNTEAFF
v_gene: TRBV6-2/TRBV6-3
abundance: many
d_gene: NA
j_gene: TRBJ1-1

CDR3nt: TGTGCCAGCAGTGATTTCTTGGGAAGCTCCTACAATGAGCAGTTCTTC
CDR3aa: CASSDFLGSSYNEQFF
v_gene: TRBV6-1
abundance: many
d_gene: NA
j_gene: TRBJ2-1

CDR3nt: TGTGCCACCAGCAGAGATGCGAGACAAATGGACGAGCAGTACTTC
CDR3aa: CATSRDARQMDEQYF
v_gene: TRBV15
abundance: few
d_gene: NA
j_gene: TRBJ2-7